What follows describes a single T cell receptor (beta chain). Its matching antigen is unknown. Data came from immunoSEQ multiplex PCR; TCRdb stores just in-frame clones and leaves some out. The table has about 73,000 clones, 80% to 90% seen once. Germline trimming cut 0 bases from V and 6 bases from J; bases unmatched to any gene: 4. This CDR3 has 14 residues. Germline values: CDR1 LGHDT, CDR2 YNNKEL (reference sequence). This entry is derived from a study of T cell responses to AZD1222 COVID-19 vaccine. Overall study results and limits: Sampled repertoires all dated from after the peak T cell response. The donor cohort was predominantly white British with a female majority, and clonal diversity may have been underestimated.

V is TRBV3-1 (or the pseudogene TRBV3-2) and J is TRBJ1-2; 7 nucleotides match TRBD1. The origin of this receptor is an adult who received the AZD1222 COVID-19 vaccine. Here the sequenced sample was peripheral blood, taken 28 days after the second AZD1222 dose. The CDR3 DNA is TGTGCCAGCAGCCAAGAAGACAGGGCTGATGGCTACACCTTC. Its protein is CASSQEDRADGYTF.